Sequencing of this TCR beta chain was carried out in a study of blood T cells in healthy people across ages. Overall study results and limits: Diversity figures based on one million T cells were deemed too low. It was not possible, with unsorted PBMCs, to conclusively compare naive and antigen-experienced cells.

Germline CDR1 is SNHLY and CDR2 is FYNNEI. This CDR3 has 17 amino acids. The trim removed 4 bases at V and 0 bases at J, leaving 9 bases unmatched. Comment on this clonotype: Its antigen is still unknown.

Primers used in a second PCR of roughly 7 to 11 cycles were a sample-barcoded 5' primer and a J-beta primer mix. Each of the cDNA molecules was tagged by a template-switch adaptor with 12 random nucleotides. TCRdb called the 5' RACE reads again in MiXCR, with one record for every CDR3 protein. The sample includes more than 1 million distinct CDR3 sequences, more than 35% of them seen just once. J is TRBJ2-1 and V is TRBV2; 7 bases map to TRBD1. This TCR was recovered from a woman aged 60 to 75 in good health. Specimen: blood. The CDR3 loop is CASSARWDRSSYNEQFF. The CDR3 region has the DNA TGTGCCAGCAGTGCCCGATGGGACAGAAGCTCCTACAATGAGCAGTTCTTC.